The 23 T cell receptor beta chains listed next were all sequenced from one sample in a study of regulatory T cells in long-lasting Graves disease listed by TCRdb under 2021. Receptor amplification or capture employed multiplex PCR. Sequencing was carried out with an Illumina HiSeq 4000. To build TCR beta libraries, CDR3 regions were amplified by Arm-PCR using iRepertoire HTBI primers. TCRdb applied fastp at Q25 and MiXCR to the public reads, then kept only in-frame beta chains. When rows share a CDR3 protein, they turn into one entry using the most common DNA and genes. Present in this sample are approximately 350,000 distinct CDR3 sequences, approximately 15% of which were seen just once. The ten largest clones take up 30% of the sample. What this sample's time point label stands for: newly diagnosed GD, antithyroid drugs for less than 3 months. For both TCR sequencing and RNA sequencing, RNA was extracted from PBMCs in TRIzol.

These data were also reused for a study on T cells in Graves' hyperthyroidism and ophthalmopathy.

The specimen was peripheral blood mononuclear cells (PBMCs), collected at new diagnosis, from a patient treated with antithyroid drugs. The receptors derive from a man between 40 and 49 years old with Graves disease. Donor details come from another sample of the same person, matched by shared clones.

The rearrangement uses TRBV4-1 and TRBJ2-5; TRBD2 is a possible D gene (6 bases). CDR3 size: 15 residues. CDR1 is MGHRA and CDR2 is YSYEKL in the germline V gene. V was trimmed by 4 bases and J by 5 bases, leaving 17 bases between them. CDR3 in DNA: TGCGCCAGCAGCCCAGGGAGACTAGAGGGGGAGACCCAGTACTTC. This translates into CASSPGRLEGETQYF.

This clonotype was counted ten times or more. The chain is built from TRBV30 and TRBJ2-3; TRBD2 aligns across 12 bases. CDR1 and CDR2 (germline): GTSNPN, SVGIG (reference sequence). The V and J ends lost 2 bases and 3 bases, in that order; junction bases with no gene match: 3. CDR3 size: 15 residues. CDR3 loop: CAWSKGLAGTDTQYF. CDR3 coding DNA: TGTGCCTGGAGTAAGGGACTAGCGGGTACAGATACGCAGTATTTT.

This clonotype was seen many times. The chain links TRBV28 to TRBJ2-7, with TRBD2 identical over 7 bases. CDR3 length: 13 residues. Trimming took 4 bases from V and 6 from J; bases not matched to a gene: 6. CDR1 is MDHEN and CDR2 is SYDVKM in the germline V gene. The CDR3 is CASSSPGGGEQYF. The CDR3 bases are TGTGCCAGCAGTTCCCCCGGCGGGGGCGAGCAGTACTTC.

A few counts support this clonotype. The J gene is TRBJ1-1, the V gene TRBV7-6; D remains ambiguous. This CDR3 is built from 14 residues. In germline, CDR1 is SGHVS, CDR2 FNYEAQ. V was clipped by 2 bases and J by 1 base, with 8 bases between them. The CDR3 loop is CASSLRRGNTEAFF. The DNA for the CDR3 is TGTGCCAGCAGCTTAAGGCGGGGGAACACTGAAGCTTTCTTT.

The chain employs TRBV6-5 and TRBJ1-4, with D unresolved. There are 16 residues in the CDR3. The V and J ends lost 0 bases and 7 bases respectively, with 15 bases between them. CDR1 is MNHEY and CDR2 is SVGAGI in the germline V gene. Here the CDR3 reads CASSYSSGVFGEKLFF. CDR3 sequence (DNA): TGTGCCAGCAGTTACTCGAGCGGGGTTTTCGGTGAAAAACTGTTTTTT.

This clonotype was observed many times. The chain has TRBV3-1 and TRBJ1-2; D uncertain. Germline-derived CDR1 and CDR2 are LGHDT and YNNKEL (reference sequence). V was trimmed by 1 base and J by 4 bases, leaving 13 bases between them. The CDR3 loop spans 15 amino acids. The CDR3 nucleotides are TGTGCCAGCAGCCAAGCGTTCAGTGGTAGCTATGGCTACACCTTC. It yields the protein CASSQAFSGSYGYTF.

V gene TRBV20-1 combines with J gene TRBJ2-6, with TRBD2 matching over 11 bases. Germline values: CDR1 DFQATT, CDR2 SNEGSKA (reference sequence). The CDR3 consists of 21 residues. With V trimmed by 0 bases and J by 0 bases, 13 bases remained unmatched. CDR3 sequence reads: CSARDPRLAGPAHSGANVLTF. DNA for the CDR3: TGCAGTGCTAGAGACCCCAGACTAGCGGGGCCTGCCCACTCTGGGGCCAACGTCCTGACTTTC.

There are many counts of this clonotype. The gene calls are TRBV7-9 and TRBJ2-1; 8 bases match TRBD1. The germline gives CDR1 SEHNR, CDR2 FQNEAQ (reference sequence). This CDR3 has 15 amino acids. Trimming cost V 3 bases and J 2 bases; bases outside gene matches: 3. The CDR3 sequence is CASSFTGQAYNEQFF. DNA for the CDR3: TGTGCCAGCAGCTTTACGGGACAGGCCTACAATGAGCAGTTCTTC.

A few counts support this clonotype. The V and J genes are TRBV6-5 and TRBJ1-1, with 7 bases identical to TRBD1. Germline CDR1 MNHEY, CDR2 SVGAGI. V was pared by 4 bases and J by 1 base, with 3 bases of the junction left unmatched. The CDR3 runs 14 residues. Here the CDR3 DNA reads TGTGCCAGCAGTTCGGGACAGTGGAACACTGAAGCTTTCTTT. Amino acids: CASSSGQWNTEAFF.

This clonotype was recorded many times. This chain connects TRBV27 to TRBJ1-6, with TRBD1 matching 9 bases. This CDR3 has 15 residues. The germline gives CDR1 MNHEY, CDR2 SMNVEV (reference sequence). The V and J ends lost 3 bases and 8 bases, in that order; junction bases with no gene match: 5. CDR3: CASSFGQGLDSPLHF. CDR3 DNA sequence: TGTGCCAGCAGTTTCGGACAGGGGTTGGATTCACCCCTCCACTTT.

Many counts were recorded for this clonotype. The chain employs TRBV12-3 or TRBV12-4 and TRBJ2-5; no definite D call. CDR3 length: 13 residues. Trimming pared 3 bases from V and 4 bases from J, leaving 9 bases between. The CDR3 loop is CASSLRLSETQYF. The DNA of the CDR3 is TGTGCCAGCAGTTTGAGGCTGTCAGAGACCCAGTACTTC.

The chain joins TRBV2 to TRBJ1-2; 12 nucleotides match TRBD1. V dropped 7 bases and J dropped 8; count of bases not matched to a gene: 11. The germline V gene encodes CDR1 SNHLY and CDR2 FYNNEI. The CDR3 is 15 residues long. The CDR3 loop reads CASITMGQGAGGYTF. The CDR3, as DNA: TGTGCCAGCATCACGATGGGACAGGGGGCCGGAGGCTACACCTTC.

The chain carries TRBV6-5 and TRBJ2-7, with a weak D call TRBD1 (6 bases). Germline V gene lookup returns CDR1 MNHEY and CDR2 SVGAGI. The CDR3 has 14 amino acids. Trimming left V 2 bases short and J 4 bases short, with 12 bases between. This CDR3 is CASSYVGGAYEQYF. CDR3 coding DNA: TGTGCCAGCAGTTACGTTGGGGGCGCATACGAGCAGTACTTC.

This clonotype was counted ten times or more. This chain connects TRBV5-1 to TRBJ2-3; 10 bases match TRBD2. Trimming took 2 bases from V and 2 from J; bases not matched to a gene: 11. CDR1 SGHRS and CDR2 YFSETQ come from the germline V gene. The CDR3 loop spans 18 amino acids. The CDR3 DNA is TGCGCCAGCAGCTTAAGAACCCAAGGACTAGCGGCCACAGATACGCAGTATTTT. Translation: CASSLRTQGLAATDTQYF.

This clonotype was seen at least ten times. The genes are TRBV11-3 and TRBJ2-3, with 8 bases aligning to TRBD2. CDR1 and CDR2 from the germline V gene are SGHNT and YENEEA. The V gene end was trimmed by 6 bases and the J gene end by 3 bases; junction bases not matched to a gene: 11. This CDR3 spans 16 amino acids. CDR3 sequence: CASSAEGIAGTDTQYF. In DNA, the CDR3 is TGTGCCAGCAGTGCCGAGGGGATAGCGGGGACAGATACGCAGTATTTT.

This clonotype was seen only a few times. CDR3 sequence: CASSYSPNSGRVSEQYF. The CDR3, as DNA: TGTGCCAGCAGTTACTCCCCGAATAGCGGGAGAGTCAGCGAGCAGTACTTC. This chain connects TRBV6-2 or TRBV6-3 to TRBJ2-7, with 9 bases identical to TRBD2. Germline-derived CDR1 and CDR2 are MNHEY and SVGEGT. The CDR3 loop spans 17 amino acids. After removal of 0 bases from V and 6 bases from J, the junction contained 12 bases not matched to a gene.

In nucleotides, the CDR3 is TGTGCCAGCAGCCAAGACTTACCCCTGAACACTGAAGCTTTCTTT. Its translation: CASSQDLPLNTEAFF. The chain joins TRBV3-1 to TRBJ1-1, with D hard to call. Deletions cut 0 bases from V and 0 bases from J, with 8 bases between. Germline loops: CDR1 LGHDT, CDR2 YNNKEL (reference sequence). The length of the CDR3 is 15 residues.

This clonotype occurred many times. The CDR3 bases are TGTGCCAGCAGAGAGGCCGGGACAGGGGGAGGCCACGAGCAGTACTTC. Translating gives CASREAGTGGGHEQYF. The chain links TRBV28 to TRBJ2-7; TRBD1 matches at 11 bases. The CDR3 is 16 residues long. Germline loops: CDR1 MDHEN, CDR2 SYDVKM. The trim removed 6 bases at V and 5 bases at J, leaving 12 bases unmatched.

This clonotype was seen ten or more times. The chain is built from TRBV12-3 or TRBV12-4 and TRBJ1-4; 7 bases line up with TRBD1. The length of the CDR3 is 14 residues. Losses at the gene ends were 4 bases for V and 6 bases for J; bases not matched to a gene: 5. The CDR3 loop is CASSYDREDEKLFF. CDR3 in DNA: TGTGCCAGCAGTTATGACAGGGAGGATGAAAAACTGTTTTTT.

The chain employs TRBV7-9 and TRBJ2-2; TRBD2 matches at 7 bases. This CDR3 spans 12 amino acids. Germline V lookup: CDR1 SEHNR, CDR2 FQNEAQ (reference sequence). The ends lost 5 bases at V and 16 bases at J; junction bases unmatched: 10. The CDR3 is CASSPTSGVGFF. CDR3 nucleotides: TGTGCCAGCAGCCCCACCAGCGGGGTTGGGTTTTTT.

V gene TRBV7-9 combines with J gene TRBJ2-5; D not resolved. The germline V and J ends were trimmed by 1 base and 0 bases, with 12 bases remaining between them. The CDR3 contains 16 residues. Per the germline V gene, CDR1 is SEHNR and CDR2 is FQNEAQ (reference sequence). CDR3 in DNA: TGTGCCAGCAGCTTAGTGTCGGTCAGGCACCAAGAGACCCAGTACTTC. Amino acid sequence: CASSLVSVRHQETQYF.

The table lists this clonotype with a few counts. The V and J genes are TRBV2 and TRBJ1-2; the D gene is possibly TRBD1 (6 bases). Germline V gives CDR1 SNHLY, CDR2 FYNNEI. Between the trimmed V and J ends, which lost 6 bases and 2 bases, there was a span of 16 bases. This CDR3 contains 15 residues. The CDR3 is CASSAGTSINYGYTF. CDR3 sequence (DNA): TGTGCCAGCAGCGCCGGGACAAGTATCAACTATGGCTACACCTTC.

This clonotype was observed at least ten times. This rearrangement joins TRBV12-3 or TRBV12-4 to TRBJ2-6; D assignment may be TRBD1 or TRBD2 (5 bases each). V lost 5 bases and J lost 0, with 17 bases in between. The CDR3 sequence is 18 residues long. DNA for the CDR3: TGTGCCAGCAGTGGTGGGACGGTGTCCCTCTCTGGGGCCAACGTCCTGACTTTC. As protein: CASSGGTVSLSGANVLTF.